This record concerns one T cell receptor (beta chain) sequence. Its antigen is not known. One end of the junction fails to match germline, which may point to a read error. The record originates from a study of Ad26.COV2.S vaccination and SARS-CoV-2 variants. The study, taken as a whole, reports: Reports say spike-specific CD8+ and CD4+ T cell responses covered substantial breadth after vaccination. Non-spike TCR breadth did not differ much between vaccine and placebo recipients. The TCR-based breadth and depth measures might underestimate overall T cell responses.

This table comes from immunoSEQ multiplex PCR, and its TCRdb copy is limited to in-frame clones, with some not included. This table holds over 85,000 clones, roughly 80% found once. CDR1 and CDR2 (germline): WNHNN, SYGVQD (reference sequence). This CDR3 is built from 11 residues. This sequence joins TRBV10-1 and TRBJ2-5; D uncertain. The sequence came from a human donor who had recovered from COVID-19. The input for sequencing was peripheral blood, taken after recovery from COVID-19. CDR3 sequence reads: CASTWNTVTNF. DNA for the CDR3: TGCGCCAGCACCTGGAATACAGTAACGAACTTC.